The TCR beta chain under discussion was sequenced for a study of a mutant IDH1 vaccine in newly diagnosed glioma. About the research overall: Previous treatment comprised radiotherapy, temozolomide, or both, mostly both.

Indicated time point: week 47, end of study. One vaccine dose held 300 ug of mutant IDH1 20-mer peptide and came with topical imiquimod. Donors had new IDH1-mutant astrocytomas of WHO grade 3 or 4 (ATRX-lost). This clone was found once. Antigen specificity is unknown. In germline, CDR1 is WSHSY, CDR2 SAAADI. V lost 8 bases and J lost 7, with 14 bases in between. There are 12 residues in the CDR3. Assay used: immunoSEQ multiplex PCR; TCRdb lists only in-frame clones, some missing. The profile shows some 34,000 clones, around 90% of them singletons. Whole-study findings and limits: Most patients, 90% to 95%, showed vaccine-induced immune responses.

This sequence originates from a woman aged 40 to 50 with glioma. The input for sequencing was PBMCs, taken from a glioma patient whose treatment included an IDH1 peptide vaccine. This rearrangement joins TRBV10-2 to TRBJ1-2; TRBD1 is a possible D gene (6 bases). CDR3 protein: CASGNGGVGYTF. The DNA for the CDR3 is TGCGCCAGCGGGAATGGGGGCGTTGGCTACACCTTC.